The 15 T cell receptor beta chains given below trace back to one sample, sequenced in a study of cytomegalovirus exposure and HLA in healthy donors (dated 2017 in TCRdb). Library creation used the immunoSEQ multiplex PCR assay. A mixture of 60 forward primers for TCR Vbeta segments and 13 reverse primers for TCR Jbeta segments was used in the multiplex PCR. Drawn from immuneACCESS, this table holds only the in-frame rearrangements with V and J called that TCRdb kept. Clones are partly lost; checked studies trace under half to an unresolved V gene and leave the rest unexplained. Recorded for this sample are some 140,000 clones; about 86% of them occurred a single time. The ten most abundant clones make up under 6.5% of the sample. Sequenced sample: PBMCs. The receptors here all came from a woman aged 25 to 39 in good health and CMV-seronegative.

The chain couples TRBV5-1 to TRBJ1-6; 8 bases fit TRBD1. The CDR3 spans 16 residues. V was clipped by 4 bases and J by 8 bases; unmatched bases: 11. CDR1 and CDR2 (germline): SGHRS, YFSETQ. The CDR3: CASSIRGQAGDSPLHF. The CDR3, as DNA: TGCGCCAGCAGCATACGGGGACAGGCTGGTGATTCACCCCTCCACTTT.

V usage is TRBV10-3 and J usage is TRBJ2-3; maybe TRBD2 (6 bases). The length of the CDR3 is 15 residues. V lost 2 bases, J lost 2 bases, and 11 bases lay in between. The V gene's germline CDR1 is ENHRY and CDR2 SYGVKD. The chain's CDR3 is CAISETLAYTDTQYF. DNA of the CDR3: TGTGCCATCAGTGAGACCCTAGCGTACACAGATACGCAGTATTTT.

The chain uses TRBV18 and TRBJ2-7; 8 nucleotides match TRBD1. There are 16 residues in the CDR3. Per the germline V gene, CDR1 is KGHSH and CDR2 is LQKENI. Germline trimming cut 2 bases from V and 4 bases from J; bases unmatched to any gene: 10. DNA of the CDR3: TGTGCCAGCTCACCATCGACAGGGGCGTTGCTTTACGAGCAGTACTTC. Amino acid sequence: CASSPSTGALLYEQYF. The variable domain in full, completed from reference TRBV18 and TRBJ2-7, reads NAGVMQNPRHLVRRRGQEARLRCSPMKGHSHVYWYRQLPEEGLKFMVYLQKENIIDESGMPKERFSAEFPKEGPSILRIQQVVRGDSAAYFCASSPSTGALLYEQYFGPGTRLTVT.

The chain combines TRBV19 with TRBJ1-1; D ambiguous. Germline V lookup: CDR1 LNHDA, CDR2 SQIVND (reference sequence). V was cut by 5 bases and J by 1 base, with 11 bases left in between. The CDR3 has 14 residues. The CDR3 DNA reads as TGTGCCAGTAGTTCGATGGGCAGGAACACTGAAGCTTTCTTT. It encodes CASSSMGRNTEAFF.

The V and J genes are TRBV7-9 and TRBJ2-7; D is undetermined. CDR1 and CDR2 (germline): SEHNR, FQNEAQ (reference sequence). Trimming removed 3 bases from V and 3 bases from J, with 3 bases in between. There are 11 residues in the CDR3. CDR3 residues: CASSLSYEQYF. CDR3 in DNA: TGTGCCAGCAGCTTGAGCTACGAGCAGTACTTC.

The chain couples TRBV28 to TRBJ2-5, with 8 positions matching TRBD2. The CDR3 has 15 amino acids. Per the germline V gene, CDR1 is MDHEN and CDR2 is SYDVKM. Unmatched junction bases numbered 5, after V lost 3 bases and J lost 2 bases. The CDR3 is CASSFHGGEQETQYF. The CDR3 DNA follows: TGTGCCAGCAGTTTTCACGGGGGGGAACAAGAGACCCAGTACTTC.

The chain links TRBV5-4 to TRBJ2-1; 7 positions agree with TRBD1. This CDR3 spans 15 amino acids. Per germline, CDR1 SGHNT and CDR2 YYREEE (reference sequence). V shed 2 bases, J shed 2 bases, and the junction held 4 bases outside the gene matches. CDR3 sequence reads: CASSFWDRPYNEQFF. CDR3 coding DNA: TGTGCCAGCAGCTTCTGGGACAGACCCTACAATGAGCAGTTCTTC.

V gene TRBV29-1 combines with J gene TRBJ2-5; 9 bases match TRBD1. Germline trimming cut 5 bases from V and 5 bases from J; bases unmatched to any gene: 12. The germline V gene encodes CDR1 SQVTM and CDR2 ANQGSEA. The CDR3 has 15 amino acids. In DNA form, the CDR3 reads TGCAGCGTTCGGGACAGGGCTTTTGGATGGGAGACCCAGTACTTC. The encoded protein is CSVRDRAFGWETQYF. The full variable domain, completed using reference TRBV29-1 and TRBJ2-5, is SAVISQKPSRDICQRGTSLTIQCQVDSQVTMMFWYRQQPGQSLTLIATANQGSEATYESGFVIDKFPISRPNLTFSTLTVSNMSPEDSSIYLCSVRDRAFGWETQYFGPGTRLLVL.

This sequence joins TRBV2 and TRBJ1-1; D is possibly TRBD1 (5 bases). The germline V gene encodes CDR1 SNHLY and CDR2 FYNNEI. The V end was cut by 6 bases, the J end by 1 base, with 9 bases between. The CDR3 is 13 amino acids. The CDR3 loop is CASRARANTEAFF. The CDR3 bases are TGTGCCAGCAGGGCCAGGGCGAACACTGAAGCTTTCTTT.

The chain joins TRBV18 to TRBJ2-7; TRBD1 aligns across 10 bases. The germline CDR1 and CDR2 sequences are KGHSH and LQKENI. The CDR3 extends over 15 amino acids. Germline trimming cut 0 bases from V and 1 base from J; bases unmatched to any gene: 0. CDR3 residues: CASSPPGQGSYEQYF. CDR3 in DNA: TGTGCCAGCTCACCACCGGGACAGGGGTCCTACGAGCAGTACTTC.

The V call is TRBV11-2, the J call TRBJ2-5; 16 nucleotides agree with TRBD2. The germline gives CDR1 SGHAT, CDR2 FQNNGV. The junction had 13 bases not matched to a gene; V was cut back by 5 bases and J by 4 bases. The CDR3 is 19 amino acids. The CDR3 DNA reads TGTGCCAGCAGCCAGACGGGACTAGCGGGGGGGCCCCGTAGAGAGACCCAGTACTTC. It encodes CASSQTGLAGGPRRETQYF.

This clone appeared a single time. V and J are TRBV19 and TRBJ1-4; 8 bases agree with TRBD1. The germline CDR1 and CDR2 sequences are LNHDA and SQIVND (reference sequence). The CDR3 consists of 15 residues. Germline trimming cut 1 base from V and 3 bases from J; bases unmatched to any gene: 1. The CDR3 spells CASSIGTGSNEKLFF. CDR3 nucleotides: TGTGCCAGTAGTATAGGGACAGGGTCTAATGAAAAACTGTTTTTT.

The genes are TRBV19 and TRBJ2-5; 7 bases align to TRBD2. The CDR3 is 13 residues long. Per the germline V gene, CDR1 is LNHDA and CDR2 is SQIVND (reference sequence). V shed 7 bases and J 5 bases; nucleotides not matched to a gene: 7. CDR3 in DNA: TGTGCCAGTATAGAGTGGGGGGGGGAGACCCAGTACTTC. This translates into CASIEWGGETQYF. The whole variable domain, filled in from reference TRBV19 and TRBJ2-5, reads DGGITQSPKYLFRKEGQNVTLSCEQNLNHDAMYWYRQDPGQGLRLIYYSQIVNDFQKGDIAEGYSVSREKKESFPLTVTSAQKNPTAFYLCASIEWGGETQYFGPGTRLLVL.

This chain connects TRBV6-1 to TRBJ1-1; 10 positions match TRBD1. The CDR3 consists of 16 residues. The J segment lost 5 bases and the V segment lost 2 bases, leaving 8 bases of the junction unmatched. Germline CDR1 reads MNHNS; CDR2 reads SASEGT. The CDR3 here is CASSEPGQGKWTEAFF. The CDR3 DNA is TGTGCCAGCAGTGAACCGGGACAGGGGAAGTGGACTGAAGCTTTCTTT.

Within the sample, this clone is large (0.1 to 1%). This chain links TRBV6-4 with TRBJ2-3; 12 bases map to TRBD2. J gave up 11 bases and V 0 bases, and 9 bases lay outside the gene matches. The CDR3 extends over 16 amino acids. Germline loops: CDR1 MRHNA, CDR2 SNTAGT. The CDR3 DNA follows: TGTGCCAGCAGTGACTCGATGGCTAGCGGGGGGGCCAAGCAGTATTTT. Translating gives CASSDSMASGGAKQYF.